This T cell receptor beta chain was captured in a study of chemoradiotherapy in HPV16-positive cancers. Study summary: Candidate HPV-specific T-cell clones and common TCR motifs came from functional assays in two HPV16-positive patients.

Assay used: immunoSEQ multiplex PCR; TCRdb lists only in-frame clones, some missing. The sample lists roughly 5,400 clones, 70% to 80% seen once, with 6.1% in the top ten. Regarding the study as a whole: HPV-responsive T-cell expansion during chemoradiotherapy was linked to improved recurrence-free survival in HPV16-positive patients.

Germline V gene sequence: CDR1 SGHTS, CDR2 YDEGEE. The CDR3 loop spans 13 amino acids. V was trimmed by 2 bases and J by 4 bases, leaving 9 bases between them. There are a few counts of this clone. Its antigen is as yet unknown. The sequence was collected from a human donor with HPV-associated anogenital cancer. Sequences were derived from tumor tissue, sampled from a patient who underwent chemoradiotherapy. The chain joins TRBV5-8 to TRBJ2-5; possibly TRBD2 for D (5 bases). CDR3 in amino acids: CASSLQEGETQYF. In DNA form, the CDR3 reads TGTGCCAGCAGCTTACAAGAGGGAGAGACCCAGTACTTC.